This entry describes one T cell receptor beta chain. The germline V gene has CDR1 PRHDT and CDR2 FYEKMQ (reference sequence). The CDR3 is made up of 14 amino acids. With 0 bases removed from V and 3 bases from J, the gap between germline ends came to 5 bases. Authors' methods: The authors estimated nucleated cell counts from reference gene primer amplification. TCRdb keeps only in-frame clones here, not all; method: immunoSEQ multiplex PCR. D and trimming were read from the DNA, whereas the V and J calls and clone size are those reported in that table. In the table there are 54,000 or so clones, more than 70% of which are singletons. This entry belongs to a study of blood T cell repertoires in COVID-19. In the study overall: Acute-phase and convalescent COVID-19 samples originated in the United States, Italy and Spain. T cells, B-cell-depleted T cells, or PBMCs supplied cDNA or gDNA.

The clonotype originates from an elderly woman with acute or convalescent COVID-19. The sequencing input was peripheral blood. The rearrangement uses TRBV13 and TRBJ1-4; D ambiguous. CDR3 protein: CASSLGEPNEKLFF. DNA for the CDR3: TGTGCCAGCAGCTTAGGAGAGCCTAATGAAAAACTGTTTTTT.